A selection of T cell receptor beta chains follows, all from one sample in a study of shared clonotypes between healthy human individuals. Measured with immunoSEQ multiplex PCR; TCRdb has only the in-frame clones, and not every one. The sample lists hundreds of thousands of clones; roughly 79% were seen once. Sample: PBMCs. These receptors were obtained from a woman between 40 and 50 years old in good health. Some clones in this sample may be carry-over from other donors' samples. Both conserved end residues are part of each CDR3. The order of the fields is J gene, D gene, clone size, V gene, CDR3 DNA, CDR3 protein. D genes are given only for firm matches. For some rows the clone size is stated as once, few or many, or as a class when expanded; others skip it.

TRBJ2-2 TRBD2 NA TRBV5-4 TGTGCCAGCAGCTTGCCCGGGACTAGTTACACCGGGGAGCTGTTTTTT CASSLPGTSYTGELFF
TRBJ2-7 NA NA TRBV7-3 TGTGCCAGCAGCTTAGATTGGGGCGACGAGCAGTACTTC CASSLDWGDEQYF
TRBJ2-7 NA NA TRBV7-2 TGTGCCAGCAGCTCGGCGCCTCGGAGCTCCTACGAGCAGTACTTC CASSSAPRSSYEQYF
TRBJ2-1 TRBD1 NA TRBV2 TGTGCCAGCTTGCCGGGACAGGACAATGAGCAGTTCTTC CASLPGQDNEQFF
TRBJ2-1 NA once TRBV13 TGTGCCAGCAGCTTAGTTCCAGAGGCCTACAATGAGCAGTTCTTC CASSLVPEAYNEQFF
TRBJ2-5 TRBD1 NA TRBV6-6 TGTGCCAGCAGTGTGGGGACAGGGCAAGAGACCCAGTACTTC CASSVGTGQETQYF
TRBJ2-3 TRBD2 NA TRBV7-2 TGTGCCAGCAGCTTAGAGTGGGGGAGGGCGGATACGCAGTATTTT CASSLEWGRADTQYF
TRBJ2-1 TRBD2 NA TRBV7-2 TGTGCCAGCAGCTCCGGACTAGCGGGGGGAGAGCAGTTCTTC CASSSGLAGGEQFF
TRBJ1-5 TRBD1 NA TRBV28 TGTGCTACACTCGACAGGGTGAGGTGGAATCAGCCCCAGCATTTT CATLDRVRWNQPQHF
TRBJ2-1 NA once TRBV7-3 TGTGCCAGCAGCTCTGGGGACCTCAATGAGCAGTTCTTC CASSSGDLNEQFF
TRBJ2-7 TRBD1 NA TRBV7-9 TGTGCCACCCCAGGGACAGGGGGCTCCGAGCAGTACTTC CATPGTGGSEQYF
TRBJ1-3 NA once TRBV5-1 TGCGCCAGCAGCTTGGGGATAGCGGGAAACACCATATATTTT CASSLGIAGNTIYF
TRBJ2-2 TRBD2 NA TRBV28 TGTGCCCTGCGGGGGTCGGGCACCGGGGAGCTGTTTTTT CALRGSGTGELFF
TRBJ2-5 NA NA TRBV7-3 TGTGCCAGCAGCTTAACGGGACGGAGAAACCAAGAGACCCAGTACTTC CASSLTGRRNQETQYF